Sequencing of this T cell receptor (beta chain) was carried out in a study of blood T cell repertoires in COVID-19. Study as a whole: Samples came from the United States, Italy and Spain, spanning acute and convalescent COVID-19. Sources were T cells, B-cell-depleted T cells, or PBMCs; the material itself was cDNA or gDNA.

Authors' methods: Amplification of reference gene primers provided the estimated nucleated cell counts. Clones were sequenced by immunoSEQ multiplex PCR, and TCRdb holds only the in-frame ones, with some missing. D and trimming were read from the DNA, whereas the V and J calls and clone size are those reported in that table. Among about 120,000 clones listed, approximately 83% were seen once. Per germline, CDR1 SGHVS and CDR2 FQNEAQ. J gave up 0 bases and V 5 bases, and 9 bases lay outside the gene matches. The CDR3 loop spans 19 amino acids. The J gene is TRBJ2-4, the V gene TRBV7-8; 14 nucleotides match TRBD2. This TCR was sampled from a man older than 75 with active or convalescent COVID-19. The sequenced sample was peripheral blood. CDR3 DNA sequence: TGTGCCAGCAGCCAGGGACTAGCGGGGGCCCATATAGCCAAAAACATTCAGTACTTC. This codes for CASSQGLAGAHIAKNIQYF.